The 21 T cell receptor beta chains below all came from one sample that was sequenced in a study of shared clonotypes between healthy human individuals. Sequencing was performed with immunoSEQ multiplex PCR; in TCRdb, only in-frame clones are kept and a portion is missing. The data hold roughly 2.5 million clones, with roughly nine tenths observed a single time. The sequencing sample was made of naive CD4+ T cells sorted from blood. Indicated subset: CD45RA+ positively selected. The receptors here all came from a man younger than 35 in good health.

This clone was recorded only once. The gene calls are TRBV5-1 and TRBJ2-5, with D possibly matching TRBD2 (6 bases). Trimming removed 5 bases from V and 0 bases from J, with 11 bases in between. CDR1 and CDR2 from the germline V gene are SGHRS and YFSETQ. The CDR3 is 14 amino acids. Written as DNA, the CDR3 is TGCGCCAGCAGGCGCCGGGAGTACCAAGAGACCCAGTACTTC. It encodes CASRRREYQETQYF.

This chain links TRBV28 with TRBJ2-7; possible D gene TRBD2, 6 bases. V lost 5 bases and J 13 bases, leaving 21 bases between the germline ends. The CDR3 contains 13 residues. Germline CDR1 MDHEN, CDR2 SYDVKM. The CDR3 loop is CASSVGGLPLLYF. Here the CDR3 DNA reads TGTGCCAGCAGTGTCGGGGGACTCCCCTTGCTCTACTTC. The full variable domain, in which reference TRBV28 and TRBJ2-7 provide the parts outside the CDR3, is DVKVTQSSRYLVKRTGEKVFLECVQDMDHENMFWYRQDPGLGLRLIYFSYDVKMKEKGDIPEGYSVSREKKERFSLILESASTNQTSMYLCASSVGGLPLLYFGPGTRLTVT.

The chain combines TRBV5-1 with TRBJ2-2; D may be TRBD1 or TRBD2 (6 bases each). CDR3 size: 17 residues. V was cut by 0 bases and J by 6 bases, with 18 bases left in between. Germline CDR1 reads SGHRS; CDR2 reads YFSETQ. The CDR3 reads CASSLERGATGAGELFF. DNA for the CDR3: TGCGCCAGCAGCTTGGAGAGGGGGGCGACAGGCGCCGGGGAGCTGTTTTTT.

The count of this clone is one. The V call is TRBV6-1, the J call TRBJ2-3, with D unresolved. The germline V and J ends were trimmed by 6 bases and 6 bases, with 7 bases remaining between them. CDR1 and CDR2 (germline): MNHNS, SASEGT. This CDR3 is built from 11 residues. CDR3 sequence (DNA): TGTGCCAGCAGCCAAGGGGATACGCAGTATTTT. Translating it yields CASSQGDTQYF.

This clone was recorded once. This same CDR3 is encoded by further DNA sequences in the sample. The V gene is TRBV18, the J gene TRBJ1-3; TRBD1 might be the D (6 bases). Germline assignment: CDR1 KGHSH and CDR2 LQKENI. The V end lost 1 base, the J end lost 2 bases, and 6 bases lay between the germline ends. There are 14 residues in the CDR3. CDR3 protein: CASSPQGAGNTIYF. The CDR3 region has the DNA TGTGCCAGCTCACCACAGGGGGCTGGAAACACCATATATTTT.

V gene TRBV6-4 combines with J gene TRBJ2-7, with 8 nucleotides matching TRBD1. The germline gives CDR1 MRHNA, CDR2 SNTAGT. The CDR3 consists of 12 residues. Unmatched junction bases numbered 5, after V lost 5 bases and J lost 8 bases. This chain's CDR3 is CASSRHRGKQYF. The DNA of the CDR3 is TGTGCCAGCAGTCGCCACAGGGGGAAGCAGTACTTC.

The V gene is TRBV29-1, the J gene TRBJ2-6; either TRBD1 or TRBD2 may supply D (5 bases each). CDR3 length: 17 amino acids. Trimming left V 2 bases short and J 0 bases short, with 14 bases between. Germline assignment: CDR1 SQVTM and CDR2 ANQGSEA. In DNA, the CDR3 is TGCAGCGTTGAAACCCCAGGGAGCAGCTCTGGGGCCAACGTCCTGACTTTC. The encoded protein is CSVETPGSSSGANVLTF.

As concerns this clone: Distinct nucleotide sequences in the sample also encode this CDR3. CDR3 residues: CASSLGQGSSYEQYF. The CDR3 region has the DNA TGTGCCAGCAGCTTGGGACAGGGGTCCTCCTACGAGCAGTACTTC. This rearrangement joins TRBV7-2 to TRBJ2-7, with TRBD1 identical over 10 bases. The CDR3 length is 15 residues. J was trimmed by 0 bases and V by 3 bases; bases with no gene match: 2. Germline V gene sequence: CDR1 SGHTA, CDR2 FQGNSA.

The chain has TRBV7-9 and TRBJ1-1; the match to TRBD1 covers 9 bases. In germline, CDR1 is SEHNR, CDR2 FQNEAQ (reference sequence). This CDR3 has 16 amino acids. Unmatched junction bases numbered 10, after V lost 2 bases and J lost 6 bases. As DNA, the CDR3 is TGTGCCAGCAGCTTACTTAGGCCGGGACAGGGATCTGAAGCTTTCTTT. Its protein product is CASSLLRPGQGSEAFF.

The chain uses TRBV4-3 and TRBJ2-3; 8 bases align to TRBD1. Trimming took 4 bases from V and 0 from J; bases not matched to a gene: 21. CDR1 is LGHNA and CDR2 is YSLEER in the germline V gene. This CDR3 is built from 21 residues. CDR3 in DNA: TGCGCCAGCAGCCTCAAAGGTGTCAGGGGGCCCCTTCCCTCTAGCACAGATACGCAGTATTTT. Protein product: CASSLKGVRGPLPSSTDTQYF.

A single count supports this clone. Other DNA variants within this sample encode the same CDR3. This chain's CDR3 is CASSFLAGGGEQFF. The DNA of the CDR3 is TGTGCCAGCAGCTTCCTAGCGGGAGGGGGTGAGCAGTTCTTC. The chain joins TRBV11-2 to TRBJ2-1; 12 positions match TRBD2. From germline, CDR1 is SGHAT and CDR2 FQNNGV. Losses at the gene ends were 3 bases for V and 9 bases for J; bases not matched to a gene: 3. The CDR3 spans 14 residues.

V is TRBV5-1 and J is TRBJ2-1; D possibly uses TRBD1 or TRBD2 (5 bases each). The CDR3 is made up of 16 amino acids. The V gene lost 3 bases and the J gene lost 2 bases, with 15 bases spanning the gap. In germline, CDR1 is SGHRS, CDR2 YFSETQ. The DNA of the CDR3 is TGCGCCAGCAGCTCGGGACGGGAACGGGCCTACAATGAGCAGTTCTTC. Encoded protein: CASSSGRERAYNEQFF.

A note on this clone: Other DNA sequences from this sample encode an identical CDR3 as well. The chain has TRBV7-2 and TRBJ1-2; D perhaps matches TRBD1 (5 bases). This CDR3 comprises 13 residues. Between the trimmed V and J ends, which lost 5 bases and 2 bases, there was a span of 9 bases. Per germline, CDR1 SGHTA and CDR2 FQGNSA. In nucleotides, the CDR3 is TGTGCCAGCAGCCCCGACAGAAACTATGGCTACACCTTC. Amino acid sequence: CASSPDRNYGYTF.

The rearrangement links TRBV7-6 to TRBJ1-1, with a tentative D call TRBD1 (5 bases). This CDR3 region has 15 residues. V lost 3 bases and J 6 bases, leaving 17 bases between the germline ends. Germline V gene lookup returns CDR1 SGHVS and CDR2 FNYEAQ. The CDR3 region is CASSLARVPTAEAFF. CDR3 bases: TGTGCCAGCAGCTTGGCCAGGGTTCCGACAGCTGAAGCTTTCTTT.

This clone has just a few counts. V usage is TRBV5-1 and J usage is TRBJ1-5; D is unclear. V was trimmed by 0 bases and J by 9 bases, leaving 10 bases between them. The CDR3 totals 13 residues. Germline CDR1 reads SGHRS; CDR2 reads YFSETQ. This CDR3 is CASSLDSAGPQHF. The CDR3 region has the DNA TGCGCCAGCAGCTTGGACAGCGCGGGGCCCCAGCATTTT.

V and J are TRBV14 and TRBJ1-4; D remains ambiguous. V was trimmed by 1 base and J by 0 bases, leaving 6 bases between them. CDR3 length: 15 residues. CDR1 is SGHDN and CDR2 is FVKESK in the germline V gene. This CDR3 reads CASSQGRPTNEKLFF. CDR3 DNA sequence: TGTGCCAGCAGCCAAGGTAGACCAACTAATGAAAAACTGTTTTTT.

The chain is built from TRBV9 and TRBJ2-1; 7 bases map to TRBD1. The CDR3 is made up of 15 amino acids. The V segment lost 2 bases and the J segment 0 bases; nucleotides outside the gene matches: 2. The V gene's germline CDR1 is SGDLS and CDR2 YYNGEE. Here the CDR3 reads CASSVGQTSYNEQFF. In nucleotides, the CDR3 is TGTGCCAGCAGCGTGGGACAGACCTCCTACAATGAGCAGTTCTTC.

This chain uses TRBV7-9 with TRBJ2-7, with 8 bases fitting TRBD2. CDR1 is SEHNR, CDR2 FQNEAQ, per germline (reference sequence). This CDR3 contains 15 residues. V was clipped by 5 bases and J by 2 bases; unmatched bases: 8. CDR3 coding DNA: TGTGCCAGCAGCCCACGGGGGGGCGGCACCTACGAGCAGTACTTC. Encoded protein: CASSPRGGGTYEQYF. Combining the CDR3 with reference TRBV7-9 and TRBJ2-7 gives the whole variable domain DTGVSQNPRHKITKRGQNVTFRCDPISEHNRLYWYRQTLGQGPEFLTYFQNEAQLEKSRLLSDRFSAERPKGSFSTLEIQRTEQGDSAMYLCASSPRGGGTYEQYFGPGTRLTVT.

This chain connects TRBV5-1 to TRBJ1-1, with TRBD1 as a possible D gene (5 bases). The CDR3 sequence is 14 residues long. V gave up 4 bases and J gave up 4 bases, with 14 bases separating them. The germline V gene encodes CDR1 SGHRS and CDR2 YFSETQ. The CDR3 sequence is CASSNGHVGTEAFF. CDR3 DNA: TGCGCCAGCAGCAACGGACACGTAGGCACTGAAGCTTTCTTT.

The gene calls are TRBV28 and TRBJ1-1; the match to TRBD1 covers 7 bases. CDR3 length: 17 amino acids. Germline CDR1 and CDR2: MDHEN and SYDVKM. V was clipped by 5 bases and J by 3 bases; unmatched bases: 15. The CDR3 spells CASSLQPGRGGDTEAFF. In DNA, the CDR3 is TGTGCCAGCAGTCTCCAACCAGGCAGGGGGGGTGACACTGAAGCTTTCTTT.

The genes are TRBV6-1 and TRBJ1-2; D ambiguous. Germline values: CDR1 MNHNS, CDR2 SASEGT. There are 15 residues in the CDR3. With 5 bases removed from V and 2 bases from J, the gap between germline ends came to 15 bases. CDR3 sequence (DNA): TGTGCCAGCAGTCCGAAGCCCCAGTCAAACTATGGCTACACCTTC. Translation: CASSPKPQSNYGYTF.